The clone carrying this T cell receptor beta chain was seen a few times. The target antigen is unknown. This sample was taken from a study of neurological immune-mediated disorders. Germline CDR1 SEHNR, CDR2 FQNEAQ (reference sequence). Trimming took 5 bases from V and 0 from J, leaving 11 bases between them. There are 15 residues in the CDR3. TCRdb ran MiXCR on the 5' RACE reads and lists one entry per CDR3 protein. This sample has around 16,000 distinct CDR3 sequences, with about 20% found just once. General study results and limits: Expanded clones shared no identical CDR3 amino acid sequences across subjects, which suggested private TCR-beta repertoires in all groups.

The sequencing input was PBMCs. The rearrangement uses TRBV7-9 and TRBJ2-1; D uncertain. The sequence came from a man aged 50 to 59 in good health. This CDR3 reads CASSIRVPSYNEQFF. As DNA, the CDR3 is TGTGCCAGCAGCATCCGGGTCCCCTCCTACAATGAGCAGTTCTTC.